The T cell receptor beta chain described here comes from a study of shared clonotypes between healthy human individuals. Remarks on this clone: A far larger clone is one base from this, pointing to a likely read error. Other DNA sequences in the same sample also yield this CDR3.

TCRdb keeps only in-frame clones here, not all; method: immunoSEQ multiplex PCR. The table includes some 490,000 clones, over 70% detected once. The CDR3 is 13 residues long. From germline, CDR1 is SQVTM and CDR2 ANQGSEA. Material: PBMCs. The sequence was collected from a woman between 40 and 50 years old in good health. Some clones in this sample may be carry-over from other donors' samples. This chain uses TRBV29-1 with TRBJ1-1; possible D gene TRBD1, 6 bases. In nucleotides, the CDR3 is TGCAGCGCTTACCGGGACAAGGATGCTGAAGCCTTCTTT. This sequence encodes CSAYRDKDAEAFF.